The entry below gives a single T cell receptor (beta chain) sequence along with its context. The germline gives CDR1 MNHEY, CDR2 SMNVEV (reference sequence). The CDR3 totals 14 residues. Trimming at V came to 4 bases and at J to 2 bases, leaving 3 bases not matched to a gene. This sample is part of a study of T cell changes during pregnancy in multiple sclerosis. The method was immunoSEQ multiplex PCR; TCRdb's version includes in-frame clones alone and lacks a portion of them. The data hold some 48,000 clones, with about 96% observed a single time. The sequence derives from a female donor with multiple sclerosis, enrolled in a pregnancy study. V gene TRBV27 combines with J gene TRBJ2-7; 9 bases line up with TRBD2. The sample in question was peripheral blood, obtained in the second trimester of pregnancy. The CDR3 sequence: CASSSSGGPYEQYF. The CDR3 bases are TGTGCCAGCAGTTCAAGCGGGGGGCCCTACGAGCAGTACTTC.